These 27 T cell receptor beta chains share one sample of origin, sequenced in a study of shared clonotypes between healthy human individuals. Repertoires were generated with immunoSEQ multiplex PCR, while TCRdb's copy carries only in-frame clones and drops some. The profile shows roughly 2 million clones, approximately 94% of them singletons. The sample comprised naive CD4+ T cells sorted from blood. Stated subset: CD45RA+ positively selected. These receptors were taken from a man aged 18 to 30 in good health.

This rearrangement joins TRBV2 to TRBJ1-1; TRBD1 matches 7 bases. V dropped 5 bases and J dropped 0; count of bases not matched to a gene: 6. This CDR3 spans 15 amino acids. Germline CDR1 and CDR2: SNHLY and FYNNEI. Here the CDR3 DNA reads TGTGCCAGCAGTACAGGGGAAGGAATGAACACTGAAGCTTTCTTT. This sequence encodes CASSTGEGMNTEAFF. Together with reference TRBV2 and TRBJ1-1, the CDR3 gives the full variable domain: EPEVTQTPSHQVTQMGQEVILRCVPISNHLYFYWYRQILGQKVEFLVSFYNNEISEKSEIFDDQFSVERPDGSNFTLKIRSTKLEDSAMYFCASSTGEGMNTEAFFGQGTRLTVV.

This clone came up once. The genes are TRBV6-1 and TRBJ2-1; maybe TRBD1 (6 bases). Germline-derived CDR1 and CDR2 are MNHNS and SASEGT. This CDR3 has 16 amino acids. With 2 bases removed from V and 4 bases from J, the gap between germline ends came to 15 bases. The CDR3 DNA reads TGTGCCAGCAGTGAAAGAGGACAGTGGTCTTACAATGAGCAGTTCTTC. It specifies CASSERGQWSYNEQFF.

The chain is built from TRBV2 and TRBJ1-1; D call uncertain. Germline CDR1 reads SNHLY; CDR2 reads FYNNEI. CDR3 size: 10 residues. V lost 11 bases, J lost 6 bases, and 10 bases lay in between. The CDR3 nucleotides read TGTGCCGTGGGAAGAGCTGAAGCTTTCTTT. As protein: CAVGRAEAFF.

The chain employs TRBV4-1 and TRBJ1-3; no firm D call. Germline V gene data show CDR1 as MGHRA and CDR2 as YSYEKL. Trimming took 2 bases from V and 2 from J, leaving 10 bases between them. CDR3 size: 15 residues. In DNA, the CDR3 is TGCGCCAGCAGCCAACCCCACGGGGCTGGAAACACCATATATTTT. Its translation is CASSQPHGAGNTIYF.

The rearrangement links TRBV7-6 to TRBJ2-3; no clear D. V lost 5 bases to trimming and J lost 2 bases, with 5 bases between them. This CDR3 region has 12 residues. Germline V gives CDR1 SGHVS, CDR2 FNYEAQ. CDR3 loop: CASSPVTDTQYF. CDR3 DNA sequence: TGTGCCAGCAGCCCTGTCACAGATACGCAGTATTTT.

Notes on this clone: This sample also contains other DNA sequences that code for the same CDR3. This chain uses TRBV27 with TRBJ1-1; D gene uncertain. Germline V gene sequence: CDR1 MNHEY, CDR2 SMNVEV (reference sequence). Deletions cut 2 bases from V and 1 base from J, with 5 bases between. The CDR3 length is 13 residues. The CDR3 protein is CASSLLGNTEAFF. In nucleotides, the CDR3 is TGTGCCAGCAGTTTACTCGGGAACACTGAAGCTTTCTTT.

The genes are TRBV11-2 and TRBJ2-3, with 9 bases matching TRBD2. Trimming took 2 bases from V and 3 from J; bases not matched to a gene: 6. The germline V gene encodes CDR1 SGHAT and CDR2 FQNNGV. The CDR3 has 16 amino acids. The CDR3 DNA reads TGTGCCAGCAGCTTATCAGCGGGGGGAGGGACAGATACGCAGTATTTT. It encodes CASSLSAGGGTDTQYF.

This clone was found once. This sequence joins TRBV27 and TRBJ2-7; 7 bases agree with TRBD1. J gave up 2 bases and V 5 bases, and 12 bases lay outside the gene matches. The CDR3 runs to 16 residues. CDR1 is MNHEY and CDR2 is SMNVEV in the germline V gene (reference sequence). In DNA, the CDR3 is TGTGCCAGCAGTATCCGCCCGACAGGGTTCCCCTACGAGCAGTACTTC. Translating gives CASSIRPTGFPYEQYF.

The CDR3: CASSQGSAYNSPLHF. The CDR3 nucleotides read TGTGCCAGTAGCCAGGGAAGCGCCTATAATTCACCCCTCCACTTT. The rearrangement joins TRBV19 to TRBJ1-6, with D possibly being TRBD1 (5 bases). Trimming stripped 6 bases from V and 2 bases from J, with 11 bases between. The CDR3 loop spans 15 amino acids. Germline CDR1 reads LNHDA; CDR2 reads SQIVND (reference sequence).

The chain carries TRBV14 and TRBJ2-3, with unresolved D. The CDR3 spans 14 residues. CDR1 and CDR2 from the germline V gene are SGHDN and FVKESK. The germline V and J ends were trimmed by 2 bases and 2 bases, with 8 bases remaining between them. The CDR3 loop reads CASSQLSATDTQYF. The DNA for the CDR3 is TGTGCCAGCAGCCAACTCTCTGCCACAGATACGCAGTATTTT.

The rearrangement uses TRBV2 and TRBJ1-3; no definite D call. In germline, CDR1 is SNHLY, CDR2 FYNNEI. The V end lost 0 bases, the J end lost 0 bases, and 6 bases lay between the germline ends. The CDR3 totals 15 residues. The CDR3: CASSEAGSSGNTIYF. CDR3 DNA sequence: TGTGCCAGCAGTGAAGCCGGCAGCTCTGGAAACACCATATATTTT.

The chain carries TRBV25-1 and TRBJ2-5; TRBD2 aligns across 8 bases. The germline V gene has CDR1 MGHDK and CDR2 SYGVNS. CDR3 size: 12 residues. The ends lost 5 bases at V and 6 bases at J; junction bases unmatched: 2. The CDR3 DNA follows: TGTGCCAGCAGTAGCGGGAGCAAGACCCAGTACTTC. It codes for CASSSGSKTQYF. Supplemented by reference TRBV25-1 and TRBJ2-5, the full variable domain reads EADIYQTPRYLVIGTGKKITLECSQTMGHDKMYWYQQDPGMELHLIHYSYGVNSTEKGDLSSESTVSRIRTEHFPLTLESARPSHTSQYLCASSSGSKTQYFGPGTRLLVL.

The chain has TRBV30 and TRBJ2-1, with unresolved D. Trimming cost V 4 bases and J 4 bases, with 5 bases left between them. Germline V gene data show CDR1 as GTSNPN and CDR2 as SVGIG (reference sequence). There are 11 residues in the CDR3. This CDR3 is CAWTEYNEQFF. The CDR3 nucleotides are TGTGCCTGGACCGAATACAATGAGCAGTTCTTC.

The V call is TRBV6-1, the J call TRBJ1-6; tentatively, D is TRBD1 (6 bases). Trimming shortened V by 5 bases and J by 7 bases, and 12 bases separated the two germline ends. The CDR3 length is 14 residues. CDR1 and CDR2 from the germline V gene are MNHNS and SASEGT. The DNA for the CDR3 is TGTGCCAGCAGTTCACAGGGAGGCAATTCACCCCTCCACTTT. Translation: CASSSQGGNSPLHF.

The V and J genes are TRBV7-8 and TRBJ2-7; 11 bases align to TRBD2. The CDR3 consists of 17 residues. The germline V gene encodes CDR1 SGHVS and CDR2 FQNEAQ. Trimming removed 3 bases from V and 1 base from J; junction bases left unmatched: 8. This CDR3 reads CASSLRTSGSKSYEQYF. The CDR3 DNA reads TGTGCCAGCAGCTTGAGAACTAGCGGGAGTAAGTCCTACGAGCAGTACTTC.

CDR3 coding DNA: TGTGCCAGTAGAGGCGGCCGATCTGGGGCCAACGTCCTGACTTTC. It is translated as CASRGGRSGANVLTF. The chain employs TRBV19 and TRBJ2-6, with D uncertain. The V and J ends lost 6 bases and 1 base respectively, with 10 bases between them. This CDR3 contains 15 residues. Germline-derived CDR1 and CDR2 are LNHDA and SQIVND (reference sequence).

The chain uses TRBV2 and TRBJ1-1; possible D gene TRBD1, 5 bases. V lost 7 bases to trimming and J lost 0 bases, with 9 bases between them. The length of the CDR3 is 13 residues. Germline CDR1 reads SNHLY; CDR2 reads FYNNEI. The CDR3 region has the DNA TGTGCCAGCAAGGGGTTAATGAACACTGAAGCTTTCTTT. Translated: CASKGLMNTEAFF.

About this clone: The same CDR3 also results from other DNA sequences found in this sample. This chain links TRBV7-2 with TRBJ1-5; D call uncertain. Germline CDR1 and CDR2: SGHTA and FQGNSA. Trimming took 3 bases from V and 1 from J, leaving 1 base between them. This CDR3 spans 12 amino acids. CDR3 in DNA: TGTGCCAGCAGCTTCAGCAATCAGCCCCAGCATTTT. This sequence encodes CASSFSNQPQHF.

The rearrangement joins TRBV6-1 to TRBJ1-5, with no clear D. The CDR3 spans 13 residues. CDR1 is MNHNS, CDR2 SASEGT, per germline. Trimming removed 7 bases from V and 2 bases from J, with 9 bases in between. Written as DNA, the CDR3 is TGTGCCAGCAAAGCAGGCGGCAATCAGCCCCAGCATTTT. Its translation is CASKAGGNQPQHF.

The chain links TRBV5-4 to TRBJ2-2, with a tentative D call TRBD2 (6 bases). CDR1 is SGHNT, CDR2 YYREEE, per germline (reference sequence). The CDR3 sequence is 16 residues long. Trimming pared 0 bases from V and 1 base from J, leaving 10 bases between. As DNA, the CDR3 is TGTGCCAGCAGCTTGGAAGGTAGCGGGAACACCGGGGAGCTGTTTTTT. It yields the protein CASSLEGSGNTGELFF.

The V and J genes are TRBV5-1 and TRBJ2-7; 15 bases are a match to TRBD2. This CDR3 spans 18 amino acids. Looked up from germline, CDR1 is SGHRS and CDR2 is YFSETQ. Trimming at V came to 2 bases and at J to 2 bases, leaving 8 bases not matched to a gene. CDR3 residues: CASSFSSGTSGRPYEQYF. The CDR3 bases are TGCGCCAGCAGCTTCTCCTCCGGGACTAGCGGGAGGCCCTACGAGCAGTACTTC.

The chain employs TRBV7-2 and TRBJ2-7, with D perhaps TRBD1 (6 bases). Germline V gene sequence: CDR1 SGHTA, CDR2 FQGNSA. The CDR3 length is 15 residues. Trimming pared 4 bases from V and 0 bases from J, leaving 13 bases between. The CDR3 loop reads CASSSRRDNSYEQYF. The DNA for the CDR3 is TGTGCCAGCAGCTCCCGACGGGACAACTCCTACGAGCAGTACTTC. Filled out from reference TRBV7-2 and TRBJ2-7, the complete variable domain reads GAGVSQSPSNKVTEKGKDVELRCDPISGHTALYWYRQSLGQGLEFLIYFQGNSAPDKSGLPSDRFSAERTGGSVSTLTIQRTQQEDSAVYLCASSSRRDNSYEQYFGPGTRLTVT.

About this clone itself: This sample also contains other DNA sequences that code for the same CDR3. This chain links TRBV7-2 with TRBJ2-3, with D unclear. CDR1 is SGHTA and CDR2 is FQGNSA in the germline V gene. The CDR3 extends over 12 amino acids. V was cut by 5 bases and J by 2 bases, with 5 bases left in between. CDR3 bases: TGTGCCAGCAGCCCTTACACAGATACGCAGTATTTT. Amino acids: CASSPYTDTQYF.

The chain links TRBV5-4 to TRBJ2-5; D ambiguous. The V and J ends lost 4 bases and 4 bases respectively, with 11 bases between them. The CDR3 runs 13 residues. Germline loops: CDR1 SGHNT, CDR2 YYREEE (reference sequence). The CDR3: CASSTSEIETQYF. For the CDR3, the DNA is TGTGCCAGCAGCACCTCGGAGATAGAGACCCAGTACTTC.

The V call is TRBV5-4, the J call TRBJ2-2, with 11 bases that match TRBD2. The CDR3 contains 16 residues. The germline gives CDR1 SGHNT, CDR2 YYREEE (reference sequence). With 3 bases clipped from V and 1 base from J, the junction kept 2 bases outside the gene matches. The CDR3 DNA reads TGTGCCAGCAGCTGGACTAGCGGGTGGAACACCGGGGAGCTGTTTTTT. As protein: CASSWTSGWNTGELFF.

The chain has TRBV19 and TRBJ1-1; D possibly corresponds to TRBD1 (5 bases). The CDR3 length is 14 residues. Germline V gene sequence: CDR1 LNHDA, CDR2 SQIVND (reference sequence). Trimming cost V 4 bases and J 4 bases, with 13 bases left between them. The CDR3: CASSTPSRGTEAFF. CDR3 DNA: TGTGCCAGTAGTACCCCCTCGAGGGGCACTGAAGCTTTCTTT.

J is TRBJ1-1 and V is TRBV2; a weak D match, TRBD1 (5 bases). This CDR3 contains 15 residues. CDR1 is SNHLY, CDR2 FYNNEI, per germline. V dropped 2 bases and J dropped 11 bases, with 21 bases sitting between them. In nucleotides, the CDR3 is TGTGCCAGCAGTGAATCCCGGCAGGGCACTCTCCTGGCTTTCTTT. As protein: CASSESRQGTLLAFF.